The present entry profiles one TCR beta chain with its context. The antigen is not known. The data derive from a study of CD8 T cells in ankylosing spondylitis. Each CDR3 protein gets one entry after TCRdb re-called the 5' RACE reads with MiXCR. Of some 700,000 distinct CDR3 sequences listed, around 19% are singletons. Overall study findings and caveats: One TCR beta motif, made up of under ten highly homologous variants, appeared characteristic of ankylosing spondylitis blood.

This receptor was identified in a male donor with ankylosing spondylitis. The sequencing sample was made of blood, either unsorted or a sorted T cell fraction (not recorded which).

CDR3 sequence (DNA): TGCAGTGCTCAACGCACAGATACGCAGTATTTT. The encoded protein is CSAQRTDTQYF. The rearrangement links TRBV20-1 to TRBJ2-3, with D hard to call. CDR3 length: 11 residues. Trimming removed 5 bases from V and 1 base from J, with 4 bases in between. CDR1 is DFQATT, CDR2 SNEGSKA, per germline (reference sequence).